This TCR beta chain was recorded in a study of lymphopenia after photon versus proton radiotherapy. In its sample, this clone was seen once. Its antigen is as yet unknown. The study, taken as a whole, reports: Oligoclonal CD8+ Temra expansion after nadir drove photon patients' diversity drop. Under photons, naive T cells and diversity fell while effector/memory populations rose. Survival link was tested only in deceased patients; proton benefit remains a possibility.

Assay used: immunoSEQ multiplex PCR; TCRdb lists only in-frame clones, some missing. The repertoire holds about 50,000 clones, with roughly 90% as singletons. Source: peripheral blood, taken from a patient treated with photon-based radiotherapy. The clonotype originates from a woman aged 40 to 55 with cholangiocarcinoma.

The CDR3 reads CASSEVQGNNIQYF. The CDR3 DNA reads TGTGCCAGCAGTGAGGTTCAGGGGAATAACATTCAGTACTTC. The chain combines TRBV6-1 with TRBJ2-4; D possibly corresponds to TRBD1 (6 bases). V lost 3 bases and J 7 bases, leaving 13 bases between the germline ends. CDR3 size: 14 residues. Germline V gene sequence: CDR1 MNHNS, CDR2 SASEGT.